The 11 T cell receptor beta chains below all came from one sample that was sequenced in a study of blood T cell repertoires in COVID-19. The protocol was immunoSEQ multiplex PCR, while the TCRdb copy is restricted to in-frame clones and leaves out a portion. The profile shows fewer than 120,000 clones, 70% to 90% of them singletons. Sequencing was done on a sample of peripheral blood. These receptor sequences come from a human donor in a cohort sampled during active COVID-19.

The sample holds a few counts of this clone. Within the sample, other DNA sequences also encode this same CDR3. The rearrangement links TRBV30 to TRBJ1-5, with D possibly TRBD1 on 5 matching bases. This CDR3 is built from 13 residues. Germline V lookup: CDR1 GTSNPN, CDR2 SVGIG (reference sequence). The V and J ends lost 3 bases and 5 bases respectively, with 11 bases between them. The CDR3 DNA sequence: TGTGCCTGGAGCTTGACAGTTGATCAGCCCCAGCATTTT. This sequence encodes CAWSLTVDQPQHF.

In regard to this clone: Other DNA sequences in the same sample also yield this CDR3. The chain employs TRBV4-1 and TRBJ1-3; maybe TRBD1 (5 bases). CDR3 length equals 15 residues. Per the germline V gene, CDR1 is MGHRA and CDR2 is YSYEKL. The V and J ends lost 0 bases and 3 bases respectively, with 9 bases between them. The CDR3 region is CASSQEGQGGNTIYF. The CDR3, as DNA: TGCGCCAGCAGCCAAGAGGGCCAGGGTGGAAACACCATATATTTT.

The CDR3 loop is CASSPTGSGNTIYF. Written as DNA, the CDR3 is TGCGCCAGCAGCCCAACCGGGTCTGGAAACACCATATATTTT. This chain joins TRBV4-3 and TRBJ1-3; D is ambiguous. V lost 4 bases and J 1 base, leaving 8 bases between the germline ends. Germline V gene sequence: CDR1 LGHNA, CDR2 YSLEER. The CDR3 runs to 14 residues.

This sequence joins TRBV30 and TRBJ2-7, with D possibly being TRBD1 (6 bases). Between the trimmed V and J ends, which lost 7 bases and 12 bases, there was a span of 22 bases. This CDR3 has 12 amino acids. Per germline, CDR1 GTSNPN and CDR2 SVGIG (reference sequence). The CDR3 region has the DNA TGTGCCTTCCGTCGGGACAACCCATCCCCGTACTTC. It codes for CAFRRDNPSPYF.

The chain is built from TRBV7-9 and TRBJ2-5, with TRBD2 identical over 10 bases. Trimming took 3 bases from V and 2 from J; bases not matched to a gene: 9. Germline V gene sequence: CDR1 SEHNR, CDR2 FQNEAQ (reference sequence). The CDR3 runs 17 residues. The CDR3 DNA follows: TGTGCCAGCAGCTTGGGGTCTAGCGGGAGAACGCAAGAGACCCAGTACTTC. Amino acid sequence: CASSLGSSGRTQETQYF.

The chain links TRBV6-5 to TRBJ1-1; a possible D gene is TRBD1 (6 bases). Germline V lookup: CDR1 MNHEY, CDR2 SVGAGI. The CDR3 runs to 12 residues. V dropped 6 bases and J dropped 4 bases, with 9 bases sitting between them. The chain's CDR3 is CASRQGRTEAFF. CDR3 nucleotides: TGTGCCAGCAGACAGGGTCGCACTGAAGCTTTCTTT.

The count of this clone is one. The CDR3 DNA sequence: TGTGCCAGCAGCTTCTCTCGGACTAGCGGGGCCTACGAGCAGTACTTC. Amino acid sequence: CASSFSRTSGAYEQYF. This chain connects TRBV5-4 to TRBJ2-7, with TRBD2 matching over 12 bases. CDR1 and CDR2 (germline): SGHNT, YYREEE (reference sequence). V gave up 2 bases and J gave up 2 bases; unmatched junction bases: 5. This CDR3 contains 16 residues.

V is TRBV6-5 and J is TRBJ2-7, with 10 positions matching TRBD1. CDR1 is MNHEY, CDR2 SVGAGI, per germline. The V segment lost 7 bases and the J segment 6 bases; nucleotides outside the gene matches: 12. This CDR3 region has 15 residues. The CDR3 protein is CASIRTGGIEGEQYF. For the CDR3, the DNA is TGTGCCAGCATTAGGACAGGGGGTATAGAAGGCGAGCAGTACTTC.

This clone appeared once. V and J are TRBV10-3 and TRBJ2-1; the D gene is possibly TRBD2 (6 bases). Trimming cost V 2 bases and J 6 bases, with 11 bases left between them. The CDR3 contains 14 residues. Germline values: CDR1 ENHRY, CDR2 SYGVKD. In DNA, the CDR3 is TGTGCCATCAGTGAGACTTGGGACTTCAATGAGCAGTTCTTC. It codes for CAISETWDFNEQFF.

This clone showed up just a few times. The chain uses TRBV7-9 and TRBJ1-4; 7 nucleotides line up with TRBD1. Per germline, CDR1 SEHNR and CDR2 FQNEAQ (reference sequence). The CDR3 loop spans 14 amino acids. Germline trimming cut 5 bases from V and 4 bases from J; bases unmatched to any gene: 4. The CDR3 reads CASSVWDSNEKLFF. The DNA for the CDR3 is TGTGCCAGCAGCGTTTGGGACAGTAATGAAAAACTGTTTTTT.

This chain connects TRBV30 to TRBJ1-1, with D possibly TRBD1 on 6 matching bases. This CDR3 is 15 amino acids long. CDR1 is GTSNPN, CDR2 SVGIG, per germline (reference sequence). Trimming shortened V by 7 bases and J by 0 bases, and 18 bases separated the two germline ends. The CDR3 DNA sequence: TGTGCCTTGGGCCGGGGGGGGCGGATGAACACTGAAGCTTTCTTT. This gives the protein CALGRGGRMNTEAFF.